This T cell receptor beta chain was retrieved from a study of early T cells in non-severe SARS-CoV-2 infection. For the study at large: Sequenced bulk RNA came from whole blood that was unsorted, and chains were unpaired.

Looked up from germline, CDR1 is SGDLS and CDR2 is YYNGEE. V lost 0 bases and J lost 1, with 8 bases in between. The CDR3 loop spans 15 amino acids. TCRdb independently ran MiXCR on the 5' RACE reads; one entry per CDR3 protein. This table has just under 85,000 distinct CDR3 sequences, 8.5% to 12% appearing once. Sequencing used whole blood, obtained at baseline. V usage is TRBV9 and J usage is TRBJ2-1; D might be TRBD2 (5 bases). The source of this sequence is an adult who was a healthcare worker with PCR-confirmed SARS-CoV-2 infection or an uninfected control (not recorded which). CDR3 region: CASSVAQRSYNEQFF. The CDR3 DNA reads TGTGCCAGCAGCGTAGCCCAGCGGTCCTACAATGAGCAGTTCTTC.